The rows below give T cell receptor beta chains drawn from one sample of a study of T cell changes during pregnancy in multiple sclerosis. Method: immunoSEQ multiplex PCR; TCRdb's copy keeps in-frame clones and lacks some. The profile shows tens of thousands of clones, roughly 89% of them singletons. This sample comprised CD4+ T cells from peripheral blood mononuclear cells, obtained before pregnancy. The receptors here all came from a female donor with multiple sclerosis, enrolled in a pregnancy study. Each CDR3 is given with its conserved first and last residue. D genes are given only for firm matches. The size entry is marked missing in some rows and otherwise reads once, few, many or a size class.

v_gene: TRBV2
abundance: -
d_gene: -
j_gene: TRBJ1-1
CDR3nt: TGTGCCGGGGGGGGGTACACTGAAGCTTTCTTT
CDR3aa: CAGGGYTEAFF

v_gene: TRBV18
abundance: -
d_gene: -
j_gene: TRBJ1-5
CDR3nt: TGTGCCAGCTCCCACGAGGGACTCTCGGCCTATAGCAATCAGCCCCAGCATTTT
CDR3aa: CASSHEGLSAYSNQPQHF

v_gene: TRBV21-1
abundance: -
d_gene: -
j_gene: TRBJ1-6
CDR3nt: TGTGCCAGCAGCAAAGAAGTTCACAGGGAAAGTAATTCACCCCTCCACTTT
CDR3aa: CASSKEVHRESNSPLHF

v_gene: TRBV5-5
abundance: -
d_gene: TRBD1
j_gene: TRBJ1-2
CDR3nt: TGTGCCAGCAGCCCCCTCATCTGGACAGGGTCGATCTACACCTTC
CDR3aa: CASSPLIWTGSIYTF

v_gene: TRBV9
abundance: -
d_gene: TRBD1
j_gene: TRBJ2-3
CDR3nt: TGTGCCAGCAGCGTCGGACAGGGGGCGGAGGATACGCAGTATTTT
CDR3aa: CASSVGQGAEDTQYF

v_gene: TRBV5-4
abundance: -
d_gene: TRBD2
j_gene: TRBJ2-7
CDR3nt: TGTGCCAGCAGCTTGGGCGGGGGGCCGTCCTACGAGCAGTACTTC
CDR3aa: CASSLGGGPSYEQYF

v_gene: TRBV19
abundance: -
d_gene: TRBD1
j_gene: TRBJ2-1
CDR3nt: TGTGCCAGTAGTATAGGGGACAGAATATTCTGGGAGCAGTTCTTC
CDR3aa: CASSIGDRIFWEQFF

v_gene: TRBV14
abundance: -
d_gene: -
j_gene: TRBJ1-2
CDR3nt: TGTGCCAGCAGCCAAGATTATGTTAAAGGCTACACCTTC
CDR3aa: CASSQDYVKGYTF

v_gene: TRBV18
abundance: -
d_gene: TRBD1
j_gene: TRBJ2-7
CDR3nt: TGTGCCAGCTCACCAGGGACAGGTCCGATGCAGTACTTC
CDR3aa: CASSPGTGPMQYF

v_gene: TRBV7-9
abundance: -
d_gene: -
j_gene: TRBJ1-3
CDR3nt: TGTGCCAGCAGCCCCCCACAGGGATCTGGAAACACCATATATTTT
CDR3aa: CASSPPQGSGNTIYF

v_gene: TRBV6-6
abundance: -
d_gene: TRBD1
j_gene: TRBJ1-1
CDR3nt: TGTGCCAGCAGTTCCACAGGGGGCGCGAACACTGAAGCTTTCTTT
CDR3aa: CASSSTGGANTEAFF

v_gene: TRBV6-1
abundance: few
d_gene: -
j_gene: TRBJ1-1
CDR3nt: TGTGCCACCCGGGGGGAAGCTTTCTTT
CDR3aa: CATRGEAFF

v_gene: TRBV28
abundance: -
d_gene: TRBD1
j_gene: TRBJ1-1
CDR3nt: TGTGCCAGCAGTTTACCGCGACAGGGTCGGAAGAACACTGAAGCTTTCTTT
CDR3aa: CASSLPRQGRKNTEAFF

v_gene: TRBV2
abundance: -
d_gene: -
j_gene: TRBJ1-5
CDR3nt: TGTGCCAGCAGTCAGGGCGCCGGACAGCCCCAGCATTTT
CDR3aa: CASSQGAGQPQHF

v_gene: TRBV11-3
abundance: -
d_gene: TRBD2
j_gene: TRBJ2-7
CDR3nt: TGTGCCAGCAGCTCGGGACTAGCGGCCGAGCAGTACTTC
CDR3aa: CASSSGLAAEQYF

v_gene: TRBV19
abundance: once
d_gene: -
j_gene: TRBJ1-1
CDR3nt: TGTGCCAGTAGTGATCCGGGACACATGAACACTGAAGCTTTCTTT
CDR3aa: CASSDPGHMNTEAFF

v_gene: TRBV11-3
abundance: -
d_gene: TRBD2
j_gene: TRBJ2-3
CDR3nt: TGTGCCAGCAGCTTGGGGCGGGGGGGCAATTTTTATACGCAGTATTTT
CDR3aa: CASSLGRGGNFYTQYF

v_gene: TRBV5-1
abundance: once
d_gene: TRBD1
j_gene: TRBJ1-5
CDR3nt: TGCGCCAGCAGCCAAGGACAGGGGGGTCAGCCCCAGCATTTT
CDR3aa: CASSQGQGGQPQHF

v_gene: TRBV2
abundance: -
d_gene: TRBD1
j_gene: TRBJ1-2
CDR3nt: TGTGCCAGCGCCGGGACAGGGGAGGGCTACACCTTC
CDR3aa: CASAGTGEGYTF

v_gene: TRBV4-2
abundance: -
d_gene: -
j_gene: TRBJ1-1
CDR3nt: TGTGCCAGCAGCCAAGACTTTAAAGCTTTCTTT
CDR3aa: CASSQDFKAFF

v_gene: TRBV7-9
abundance: -
d_gene: TRBD1
j_gene: TRBJ1-2
CDR3nt: TGTGCCAGCAGCTCCGGGACAGGCACCTATGGCTACACCTTC
CDR3aa: CASSSGTGTYGYTF

v_gene: TRBV4-1
abundance: -
d_gene: TRBD2
j_gene: TRBJ2-1
CDR3nt: TGCGCCAGCAGTGTAGGGCGGGGGGCAGGGGATGAGCAGTTCTTC
CDR3aa: CASSVGRGAGDEQFF

v_gene: TRBV1
abundance: -
d_gene: -
j_gene: TRBJ1-5
CDR3nt: TGCACCAGCAGCCAAGATCGTCTCCGCCTCGATACAGGGGATAGCAATCAGCCCCAGCATTTT
CDR3aa: CTSSQDRLRLDTGDSNQPQHF

v_gene: TRBV6-5
abundance: few
d_gene: -
j_gene: TRBJ1-1
CDR3nt: TGTGCCAGCAGTTACTTAAGGGGCGCGAACACTGAAGCTTTCTTT
CDR3aa: CASSYLRGANTEAFF

v_gene: TRBV7-3
abundance: -
d_gene: -
j_gene: TRBJ2-1
CDR3nt: TGTGCCAGCAGCTCAGCGACCGCGATATCCTACAATGAGCAGTTCTTC
CDR3aa: CASSSATAISYNEQFF

v_gene: TRBV2
abundance: -
d_gene: TRBD2
j_gene: TRBJ2-3
CDR3nt: TGTGCCAGCAGGGCCGGGACTAGCGCAGATACGCAGTATTTT
CDR3aa: CASRAGTSADTQYF

v_gene: TRBV4-1
abundance: -
d_gene: -
j_gene: TRBJ1-1
CDR3nt: TGCGCCAGCAGCCAAGGATGGAGGGGACGCACTGAAGCTTTCTTT
CDR3aa: CASSQGWRGRTEAFF

v_gene: TRBV14
abundance: once
d_gene: TRBD1
j_gene: TRBJ1-2
CDR3nt: TGTGCCAGCAGCCAAGATTACAGGGGCGGCTACACCTTC
CDR3aa: CASSQDYRGGYTF

v_gene: TRBV11-2
abundance: -
d_gene: TRBD2
j_gene: TRBJ2-1
CDR3nt: TGTGCCAGCAAACGCGGGGGGGCGTACAATGAGCAGTTCTTC
CDR3aa: CASKRGGAYNEQFF

v_gene: TRBV5-6
abundance: -
d_gene: -
j_gene: TRBJ1-2
CDR3nt: TGTGCCAGCAGCTTGCGGGGGACCTATGGCTACACCTTC
CDR3aa: CASSLRGTYGYTF

v_gene: TRBV30
abundance: -
d_gene: -
j_gene: TRBJ2-5
CDR3nt: TGTGCCTGGAGTGTAGGGGGGACCCAGTACTTC
CDR3aa: CAWSVGGTQYF

v_gene: TRBV5-1
abundance: -
d_gene: TRBD1
j_gene: TRBJ2-1
CDR3nt: TGCGCCAGCAGCTTGGATACAGGGGGCAATGAGCAGTTCTTC
CDR3aa: CASSLDTGGNEQFF

v_gene: TRBV10-3
abundance: -
d_gene: -
j_gene: TRBJ1-5
CDR3nt: TGTGCCATCAGTGAGTTGAGGAACAATCAGCCCCAGCATTTT
CDR3aa: CAISELRNNQPQHF

v_gene: TRBV18
abundance: -
d_gene: -
j_gene: TRBJ1-2
CDR3nt: TGTGCCAGCCAATTCAACGGACAGCCGGGAGGGGGCTACACCTTC
CDR3aa: CASQFNGQPGGGYTF

v_gene: TRBV15
abundance: -
d_gene: -
j_gene: TRBJ2-1
CDR3nt: TGTGCCACCAGCCCCCCCCCGCTTAGCTCCTACAATGAGCAGTTCTTC
CDR3aa: CATSPPPLSSYNEQFF

v_gene: TRBV10-3
abundance: once
d_gene: -
j_gene: TRBJ1-1
CDR3nt: TGTGCCATCAGTGACGAGATCCGGCGAGGAAGAACTGAAGCTTTCTTT
CDR3aa: CAISDEIRRGRTEAFF

v_gene: TRBV12-5
abundance: -
d_gene: -
j_gene: TRBJ1-2
CDR3nt: TGTGCTAGTGGTTTGCCCTGGGGACTCCCATATGGCTACACCTTC
CDR3aa: CASGLPWGLPYGYTF

v_gene: TRBV7-3
abundance: -
d_gene: -
j_gene: TRBJ2-3
CDR3nt: TGTGCCAGCAGCTCCCTCGTAACAGATACGCAGTATTTT
CDR3aa: CASSSLVTDTQYF

v_gene: TRBV7-6
abundance: once
d_gene: -
j_gene: TRBJ2-3
CDR3nt: TGTGCCAGCAGCTTAGAAGGAGGAGCCACAGATACGCAGTATTTT
CDR3aa: CASSLEGGATDTQYF

v_gene: TRBV4-2
abundance: -
d_gene: -
j_gene: TRBJ1-1
CDR3nt: TGTGCCAGCAGCCAAGTGGGGGGGGGAACTGAAGCTTTCTTT
CDR3aa: CASSQVGGGTEAFF

v_gene: TRBV19
abundance: -
d_gene: -
j_gene: TRBJ1-1
CDR3nt: TGTGCCAGTAGTCTCCGCACTGAAGCTTTCTTT
CDR3aa: CASSLRTEAFF

v_gene: TRBV7-3
abundance: -
d_gene: TRBD2
j_gene: TRBJ2-5
CDR3nt: TGTGCCAGCAGCCCCGGACTAGCGGGGGGGCTAGAGACCCAGTACTTC
CDR3aa: CASSPGLAGGLETQYF

v_gene: TRBV6-5
abundance: -
d_gene: TRBD1
j_gene: TRBJ1-1
CDR3nt: TGTGCCAGCAGTTACTTCCCACAGGGGCGAGGAACTGAAGCTTTCTTT
CDR3aa: CASSYFPQGRGTEAFF

v_gene: TRBV9
abundance: -
d_gene: -
j_gene: TRBJ2-2
CDR3nt: TGTGCCAGCAGCGTAGGTTCCCCAGGGATGGGCGGGGAGCTGTTTTTT
CDR3aa: CASSVGSPGMGGELFF

v_gene: TRBV10-3
abundance: -
d_gene: TRBD1
j_gene: TRBJ1-2
CDR3nt: TGTGCCATAGGAGGGGGACAGGGGAAGTTTTATGGCTACACCTTC
CDR3aa: CAIGGGQGKFYGYTF

v_gene: TRBV19
abundance: -
d_gene: -
j_gene: TRBJ1-2
CDR3nt: TGTGCCAGTAGCCCCGGGGGGACGCCTGGATTTGGCTACACCTTC
CDR3aa: CASSPGGTPGFGYTF

v_gene: TRBV5-1
abundance: few
d_gene: -
j_gene: TRBJ2-1
CDR3nt: TGCGCCAGCAGCTTGGCCGTGGGCCAGTACTGGTTCTTC
CDR3aa: CASSLAVGQYWFF

v_gene: TRBV5-1
abundance: -
d_gene: -
j_gene: TRBJ1-3
CDR3nt: TGCGCCAGCAGCTTAACTTCAGGGCCGGCTGGAAACACCATATATTTT
CDR3aa: CASSLTSGPAGNTIYF

v_gene: TRBV2
abundance: -
d_gene: TRBD1
j_gene: TRBJ2-2
CDR3nt: TGTGCCAGCAGTGAGACAGGGACCCCCGGGGAGCTGTTTTTT
CDR3aa: CASSETGTPGELFF

v_gene: TRBV30
abundance: -
d_gene: TRBD2
j_gene: TRBJ2-3
CDR3nt: TGTGCCTGGAGTGTGGGCGCGGGGGGCCTCACAGATACGCAGTATTTT
CDR3aa: CAWSVGAGGLTDTQYF

v_gene: TRBV4-1
abundance: -
d_gene: TRBD2
j_gene: TRBJ2-3
CDR3nt: TGCGCCAGCAGCCAACAGCGGGGGCCAGATACGCAGTATTTT
CDR3aa: CASSQQRGPDTQYF

v_gene: TRBV20-1
abundance: -
d_gene: -
j_gene: TRBJ1-2
CDR3nt: TGCAGTGCTAGAGATCACAGTGGCTACACCTTC
CDR3aa: CSARDHSGYTF

v_gene: TRBV6-6
abundance: -
d_gene: -
j_gene: TRBJ1-1
CDR3nt: TGTGCCAGCAGTTACTCCGACACAAACACTGAAGCTTTCTTT
CDR3aa: CASSYSDTNTEAFF

v_gene: TRBV2
abundance: -
d_gene: -
j_gene: TRBJ1-5
CDR3nt: TGTGCCAGCAGTGAGGGGGGGGTGAGTCGCAATCAGCCCCAGCATTTT
CDR3aa: CASSEGGVSRNQPQHF

v_gene: TRBV2
abundance: -
d_gene: TRBD1
j_gene: TRBJ1-6
CDR3nt: TGTGCCAGCAATCGTAACCGACAGGGTTCACCCCTCCACTTT
CDR3aa: CASNRNRQGSPLHF